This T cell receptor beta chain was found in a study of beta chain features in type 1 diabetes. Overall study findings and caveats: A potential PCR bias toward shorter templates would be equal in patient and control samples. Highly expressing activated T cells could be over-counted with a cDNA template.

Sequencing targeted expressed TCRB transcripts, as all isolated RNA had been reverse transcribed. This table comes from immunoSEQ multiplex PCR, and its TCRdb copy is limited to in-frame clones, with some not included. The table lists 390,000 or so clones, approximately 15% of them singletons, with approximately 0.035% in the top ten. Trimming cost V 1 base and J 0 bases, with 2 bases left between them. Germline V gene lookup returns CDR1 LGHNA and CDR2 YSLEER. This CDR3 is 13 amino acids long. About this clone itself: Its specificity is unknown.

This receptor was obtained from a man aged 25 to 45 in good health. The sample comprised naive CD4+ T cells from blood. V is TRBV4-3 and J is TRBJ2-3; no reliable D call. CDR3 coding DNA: TGCGCCAGCAGCCAAGTTAGCACAGATACGCAGTATTTT. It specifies CASSQVSTDTQYF.